The 8 T cell receptor beta chains presented below share a single source sample, sequenced in a study of cytomegalovirus exposure and HLA in healthy donors. Generated by immunoSEQ multiplex PCR, the TCRdb table keeps only in-frame clones and is missing some. Among about 160,000 clones listed, approximately 89% were seen once. Sequencing used PBMCs. The receptors were gathered from a woman younger than 30 in good health and CMV-seropositive.

The genes are TRBV5-8 and TRBJ1-2; 8 positions match TRBD1. V trimming: 5 bases; J trimming: 0 bases; junction bases outside the gene matches: 3. Germline V gives CDR1 SGHTS, CDR2 YDEGEE. The CDR3 consists of 14 residues. CDR3 region: CASRLQGANYGYTF. CDR3 in DNA: TGTGCCAGCAGACTACAGGGGGCTAACTATGGCTACACCTTC.

This clone occurred once. V and J are TRBV30 and TRBJ2-7; perhaps TRBD1 as D (6 bases). The CDR3 is made up of 13 amino acids. The germline CDR1 and CDR2 sequences are GTSNPN and SVGIG (reference sequence). Trimming cost V 0 bases and J 1 base, with 7 bases left between them. CDR3 sequence: CAWSVGGSYEQYF. In DNA, the CDR3 is TGTGCCTGGAGTGTAGGGGGTTCCTACGAGCAGTACTTC.

The V call is TRBV7-2, the J call TRBJ2-1; 10 bases align to TRBD2. The germline gives CDR1 SGHTA, CDR2 FQGNSA. This CDR3 has 16 amino acids. The V gene end was trimmed by 5 bases and the J gene end by 9 bases; junction bases not matched to a gene: 13. The CDR3 DNA is TGTGCCAGCAGCATACTTAGCGGGAGGTTCAGAGGTGAGCAGTTCTTC. Protein: CASSILSGRFRGEQFF.

The gene calls are TRBV5-1 and TRBJ2-7; the match to TRBD2 covers 8 bases. Germline loops: CDR1 SGHRS, CDR2 YFSETQ. Unmatched junction bases numbered 16, after V lost 7 bases and J lost 7 bases. The CDR3 totals 15 residues. The CDR3 DNA sequence: TGCGCCAGCTCCGTGCGGGGGGAGAAACGTTTAGAGCAGTACTTC. It translates to CASSVRGEKRLEQYF.

The chain joins TRBV5-4 to TRBJ2-5; TRBD2 aligns across 10 bases. V lost 0 bases to trimming and J lost 5 bases; unmatched junction nucleotides: 7. Per germline, CDR1 SGHNT and CDR2 YYREEE (reference sequence). The CDR3 totals 16 residues. CDR3 residues: CASSLEGTSAWETQYF. The CDR3 DNA sequence: TGTGCCAGCAGCTTGGAGGGGACTAGCGCGTGGGAGACCCAGTACTTC.

This rearrangement joins TRBV4-1 to TRBJ2-3, with TRBD2 identical over 8 bases. The CDR3 is 19 residues long. Germline trimming cut 0 bases from V and 2 bases from J; bases unmatched to any gene: 13. The germline gives CDR1 MGHRA, CDR2 YSYEKL. As DNA, the CDR3 is TGCGCCAGCAGCCAAGATCGGAGCGGGAGAAGCCCTTTCACAGATACGCAGTATTTT. Its protein is CASSQDRSGRSPFTDTQYF.

The V call is TRBV19, the J call TRBJ1-5, with 9 bases identical to TRBD1. Germline CDR1 and CDR2: LNHDA and SQIVND (reference sequence). Losses at the gene ends were 5 bases for V and 4 bases for J; bases not matched to a gene: 6. This CDR3 has 15 amino acids. For the CDR3, the DNA is TGTGCCAGTAGTGGACAGGGGCGAGGGAATCAGCCCCAGCATTTT. Its protein product is CASSGQGRGNQPQHF. The full variable domain, in which reference TRBV19 and TRBJ1-5 provide the parts outside the CDR3, is DGGITQSPKYLFRKEGQNVTLSCEQNLNHDAMYWYRQDPGQGLRLIYYSQIVNDFQKGDIAEGYSVSREKKESFPLTVTSAQKNPTAFYLCASSGQGRGNQPQHFGDGTRLSIL.

The chain uses TRBV11-3 and TRBJ2-7; 12 bases fit TRBD2. The CDR3 has 16 amino acids. The V and J ends lost 5 bases and 1 base, in that order; junction bases with no gene match: 6. Germline CDR1 SGHNT, CDR2 YENEEA. CDR3 sequence reads: CASSASGTSGSYEQYF. CDR3 bases: TGTGCCAGCAGCGCCTCCGGGACTAGCGGGTCCTACGAGCAGTACTTC. Filled out from reference TRBV11-3 and TRBJ2-7, the complete variable domain reads EAGVVQSPRYKIIEKKQPVAFWCNPISGHNTLYWYLQNLGQGPELLIRYENEEAVDDSQLPKDRFSAERLKGVDSTLKIQPAELGDSAVYLCASSASGTSGSYEQYFGPGTRLTVT.